This T cell receptor beta chain originates from a study of identical twins. This clonotype was seen repeatedly, ten times or more. Its specificity is unknown. Germline CDR1 LNHDA, CDR2 SQIVND (reference sequence). V lost 4 bases to trimming and J lost 12 bases, with 13 bases between them. The CDR3 totals 12 residues. TCRdb called the 5' RACE reads again in MiXCR, with one record for every CDR3 protein. The sample records approximately 670,000 distinct CDR3 sequences, over 5% being singletons. Broader study findings: Abundant cord blood beta clonotypes carried fewer insertions; memory repertoires showed none.

Sequenced material: naive T cells sorted from blood. J is TRBJ2-1 and V is TRBV19; TRBD1 might be the D (6 bases). The receptor's source is a young man in good health. The CDR3 DNA follows: TGTGCCAGTAGTAGTGGGACACCTATGCAGTTCTTC. Translating it yields CASSSGTPMQFF.